These T cell receptor beta chains were read from a single sample in a study of cytomegalovirus exposure and HLA in healthy donors. Data came from immunoSEQ multiplex PCR; TCRdb stores just in-frame clones and leaves some out. The sample consists of about 140,000 clones, less than 85% of them appearing once. Sequences were obtained from PBMCs. The receptors shown here come from a woman aged 45 to 65 in good health and CMV-seropositive. The CDR3 runs from the conserved cysteine through the conserved F or W. A D gene is named only where the DNA matches it firmly. Clone size is given for some rows only: seen once, a few or many times, or a class if the clone is expanded.

CDR3 DNA: TGTGCCAGCAGCGTATACAGTACTGAAGCTTTCTTT; CDR3 protein: CASSVYSTEAFF; D gene: .; clone size: .; J gene: TRBJ1-1; V gene: TRBV9
CDR3 DNA: TGTGCCAGTAGACCCCGGGACAGGGACAATGAGCAGTTCTTC; CDR3 protein: CASRPRDRDNEQFF; D gene: TRBD1; clone size: once; J gene: TRBJ2-1; V gene: TRBV19
CDR3 DNA: TGCGCCAGCAGCTTGGTCGGGACAGGGGCCGGCGAGCAGTACTTC; CDR3 protein: CASSLVGTGAGEQYF; D gene: TRBD1; clone size: few; J gene: TRBJ2-7; V gene: TRBV5-1
CDR3 DNA: TGTGCCAGCTCACCGCAGGGACAGGGGGCAGACGAGCAGTACTTC; CDR3 protein: CASSPQGQGADEQYF; D gene: TRBD1; clone size: .; J gene: TRBJ2-7; V gene: TRBV18
CDR3 DNA: TGTGCCAGCAGCCTTGGGACAGGGGCGGGAAACACCATATATTTT; CDR3 protein: CASSLGTGAGNTIYF; D gene: TRBD1; clone size: .; J gene: TRBJ1-3; V gene: TRBV7-9
CDR3 DNA: TGCGCCAGCAGCCAAGGGGACAGGGGGCCAGATACGCAGTATTTT; CDR3 protein: CASSQGDRGPDTQYF; D gene: TRBD1; clone size: few; J gene: TRBJ2-3; V gene: TRBV4-3
CDR3 DNA: TGTGCCAGCAGTTACAGGGGAGAGACCCAGTACTTC; CDR3 protein: CASSYRGETQYF; D gene: .; clone size: .; J gene: TRBJ2-5; V gene: TRBV6-5
CDR3 DNA: TGCAGCGCCGCCCTAGCGGGGGGCACAGATACGCAGTATTTT; CDR3 protein: CSAALAGGTDTQYF; D gene: TRBD2; clone size: .; J gene: TRBJ2-3; V gene: TRBV29-1
CDR3 DNA: TGTGCCAGCTCACCAGGGCCGGGACAAGGCAATCAGCCCCAGCATTTT; CDR3 protein: CASSPGPGQGNQPQHF; D gene: .; clone size: .; J gene: TRBJ1-5; V gene: TRBV18
CDR3 DNA: TGTGCCAGCAGCGTAGAGGCTAGCGGCATATTGGGCACAGATACGCAGTATTTT; CDR3 protein: CASSVEASGILGTDTQYF; D gene: TRBD2; clone size: once; J gene: TRBJ2-3; V gene: TRBV9
CDR3 DNA: TGTGCCAGCAGTTTATGGCCCCGGGGTGCCAAAAACATTCAGTACTTC; CDR3 protein: CASSLWPRGAKNIQYF; D gene: .; clone size: .; J gene: TRBJ2-4; V gene: TRBV28
CDR3 DNA: TGTGCCAGCAGCCCAGGCCGGGACAGGGGTTCCTACGAGCAGTACTTC; CDR3 protein: CASSPGRDRGSYEQYF; D gene: TRBD1; clone size: few; J gene: TRBJ2-7; V gene: TRBV7-2
CDR3 DNA: TGTGCCAGCAGCTTGGGCGGGCCTGGCACTGAAGCTTTCTTT; CDR3 protein: CASSLGGPGTEAFF; D gene: .; clone size: .; J gene: TRBJ1-1; V gene: TRBV7-8
CDR3 DNA: TGTGCCATCAGTGAGTCAAAAATCGGGGATACGCAGTATTTT; CDR3 protein: CAISESKIGDTQYF; D gene: .; clone size: .; J gene: TRBJ2-3; V gene: TRBV10-3
CDR3 DNA: TGTGCCAGCAGTGAAACAGTAAACACCATATATTTT; CDR3 protein: CASSETVNTIYF; D gene: .; clone size: few; J gene: TRBJ1-3; V gene: TRBV6-1
CDR3 DNA: TGCGCCAGCAGCCAGAGGGAAAATTCCTATAATTCACCCCTCCACTTT; CDR3 protein: CASSQRENSYNSPLHF; D gene: .; clone size: .; J gene: TRBJ1-6; V gene: TRBV4-1
CDR3 DNA: TGTGCCAGCAAGGAAAGGGGAGAGACCCAGTACTTC; CDR3 protein: CASKERGETQYF; D gene: .; clone size: .; J gene: TRBJ2-5; V gene: TRBV2
CDR3 DNA: TGCGCCAGCAGCCAGAACCCGACAGGTCTTTACAATGAGCAGTTCTTC; CDR3 protein: CASSQNPTGLYNEQFF; D gene: .; clone size: .; J gene: TRBJ2-1; V gene: TRBV4-3
CDR3 DNA: TGTGCCAGCAGCTTCCAAATGGGGGGGAGAGGGGAGACCCAGTACTTC; CDR3 protein: CASSFQMGGRGETQYF; D gene: TRBD2; clone size: .; J gene: TRBJ2-5; V gene: TRBV11-2
CDR3 DNA: TGTGCCAGCAGTTGGATACGGAGCTCCTATAATTCACCCCTCCACTTT; CDR3 protein: CASSWIRSSYNSPLHF; D gene: .; clone size: .; J gene: TRBJ1-6; V gene: TRBV27
CDR3 DNA: TGCGCCAGCAGCCCCGGACAGCCAAATTCACCCCTCCACTTT; CDR3 protein: CASSPGQPNSPLHF; D gene: .; clone size: .; J gene: TRBJ1-6; V gene: TRBV5-1
CDR3 DNA: TGTGCCAGCAGCTCTCCCCGGGACCAAGAGACCCAGTACTTC; CDR3 protein: CASSSPRDQETQYF; D gene: .; clone size: few; J gene: TRBJ2-5; V gene: TRBV7-2
CDR3 DNA: TGTGCCAGCAGCTTAGGGAGGACAGTGACCTACGAGCAGTACTTC; CDR3 protein: CASSLGRTVTYEQYF; D gene: .; clone size: .; J gene: TRBJ2-7; V gene: TRBV11-2
CDR3 DNA: TGTGCCAGCTCACCAACCTCGGGGGGGTTCGCCTACGAGCAGTACTTC; CDR3 protein: CASSPTSGGFAYEQYF; D gene: TRBD2; clone size: .; J gene: TRBJ2-7; V gene: TRBV18
CDR3 DNA: TGCAGCGTCCTTGGACAGGGCATTGCATTGGGGACCCAGTACTTC; CDR3 protein: CSVLGQGIALGTQYF; D gene: TRBD1; clone size: .; J gene: TRBJ2-5; V gene: TRBV29-1
CDR3 DNA: TGTGCCAGTAGTATCGTGAGGGCTGAAGCTTTCTTT; CDR3 protein: CASSIVRAEAFF; D gene: .; clone size: .; J gene: TRBJ1-1; V gene: TRBV19
CDR3 DNA: TGTGCCAGCAGCCCCCGTGGGGCGCCGAACACTGAAGCTTTCTTT; CDR3 protein: CASSPRGAPNTEAFF; D gene: .; clone size: .; J gene: TRBJ1-1; V gene: TRBV9
CDR3 DNA: TGCGCCAGCAGCTTGATCTCTACGGGGGGTTACAATGAGCAGTTCTTC; CDR3 protein: CASSLISTGGYNEQFF; D gene: TRBD2; clone size: .; J gene: TRBJ2-1; V gene: TRBV5-1
CDR3 DNA: TGCGCCAGCAGTCTGCTAGCGGCCCAAGAGACCCAGTACTTC; CDR3 protein: CASSLLAAQETQYF; D gene: TRBD2; clone size: .; J gene: TRBJ2-5; V gene: TRBV5-1
CDR3 DNA: TGTGCCAGCAGTCCACTAGCGGGGTACACAGATACGCAGTATTTT; CDR3 protein: CASSPLAGYTDTQYF; D gene: TRBD2; clone size: .; J gene: TRBJ2-3; V gene: TRBV6-4
CDR3 DNA: TGCGCCAGCAGTCAACCCAAGACCGGGGGACAGAACTACTACAAGCAGTACTTC; CDR3 protein: CASSQPKTGGQNYYKQYF; D gene: .; clone size: .; J gene: TRBJ2-7; V gene: TRBV23-1
CDR3 DNA: TGTGCCAGCAGCTTAAGCGGGGTAGGGAACACCGGGGAGCTGTTTTTT; CDR3 protein: CASSLSGVGNTGELFF; D gene: TRBD2; clone size: .; J gene: TRBJ2-2; V gene: TRBV11-2
CDR3 DNA: TGTGCCAGCAGCCGCTCAGGTGGGGCCGCGGTGGGGGAGCAGTACTTC; CDR3 protein: CASSRSGGAAVGEQYF; D gene: .; clone size: .; J gene: TRBJ2-7; V gene: TRBV11-2
CDR3 DNA: TGTGCCAGCAGCTTAGATGTCAGGAGCACAGATACGCAGTATTTT; CDR3 protein: CASSLDVRSTDTQYF; D gene: .; clone size: once; J gene: TRBJ2-3; V gene: TRBV11-2
CDR3 DNA: TGTGCCAGCAGTTCCCCCGCGGCCGAAAAACTGTTTTTT; CDR3 protein: CASSSPAAEKLFF; D gene: .; clone size: .; J gene: TRBJ1-4; V gene: TRBV6-6
CDR3 DNA: TGTGCCAGCAGCGTGGGCCTAAACAGGGGGGCCACTGAAGCTTTCTTT; CDR3 protein: CASSVGLNRGATEAFF; D gene: TRBD1; clone size: .; J gene: TRBJ1-1; V gene: TRBV9
CDR3 DNA: TGTGCCAGCAGCTTAACCAGGGAGGCTTTTGGTCTGTTTTTT; CDR3 protein: CASSLTREAFGLFF; D gene: .; clone size: few; J gene: TRBJ2-2; V gene: TRBV7-9
CDR3 DNA: TGTGCCAGCAGTTTCACACGGACAGGGTGGGAAAAACTGTTTTTT; CDR3 protein: CASSFTRTGWEKLFF; D gene: TRBD1; clone size: .; J gene: TRBJ1-4; V gene: TRBV27
CDR3 DNA: TGTGCCAGCAGCCAAGATTTCGTCAGGGCCTATGGCTACACCTTC; CDR3 protein: CASSQDFVRAYGYTF; D gene: .; clone size: .; J gene: TRBJ1-2; V gene: TRBV4-2
CDR3 DNA: TGTGCCAGCACCCCAACCCATGACAGTATCCCTGAAGCTTTCTTT; CDR3 protein: CASTPTHDSIPEAFF; D gene: .; clone size: .; J gene: TRBJ1-1; V gene: TRBV7-6